This T cell receptor (beta chain) was identified during a study of T-cell memory formation after mild COVID-19. Study in general: The two donors had largely donor-specific TCR clusters.

UMIs and sample barcodes were carried by the TCR alpha and TCR beta cDNA libraries that 5'RACE produced using constant-segment primers. Using its own MiXCR run on the 5' RACE reads, TCRdb lists one record per CDR3 protein. Of around 450,000 distinct CDR3 sequences in the sample, roughly 26% were seen once. About this clonotype itself: The antigen is undetermined.

Trimming at V came to 6 bases and at J to 4 bases, leaving 12 bases not matched to a gene. The CDR3 totals 19 residues. General study points: Clones that contracted clustered mainly in CM and EM if CD4+ and in EMRA if CD8+.

The rearrangement uses TRBV12-3 or TRBV12-4 and TRBJ2-1, with 16 nucleotides matching TRBD2. The sequenced sample was PBMCs or a T cell subset sorted from them (not recorded which). This TCR derives from an adult woman who had mild COVID-19 (a few samples of this study predate the infection). Cell type and time point are not known. This CDR3 is CASSPGTSGRVFIYNEQFF. The CDR3 nucleotides are TGTGCCAGCAGCCCCGGGACTAGCGGGAGGGTTTTTATATACAATGAGCAGTTCTTC.